This TCR beta chain was documented in a study of shared clonotypes between healthy human individuals. TCRdb's table, derived via immunoSEQ multiplex PCR, lists solely in-frame clones and lacks some. The table has about 2.3 million clones, about nine tenths seen once. The CDR3 is 17 residues long. Germline CDR1 MGHDK, CDR2 SYGVNS. The ends lost 3 bases at V and 5 bases at J; junction bases unmatched: 10. Material for sequencing was naive CD4+ T cells from PBMCs. This sample's subset: CD45RA+ positively selected. V is TRBV25-1 and J is TRBJ2-2; 9 bases match TRBD1. The sequence was obtained from a young man in good health. Some clones in this sample may be carry-over from other donors' samples. CDR3 sequence: CASSDTPGQGRTGELFF. Here the CDR3 DNA reads TGTGCCAGCAGTGATACTCCGGGACAGGGACGAACCGGGGAGCTGTTTTTT.